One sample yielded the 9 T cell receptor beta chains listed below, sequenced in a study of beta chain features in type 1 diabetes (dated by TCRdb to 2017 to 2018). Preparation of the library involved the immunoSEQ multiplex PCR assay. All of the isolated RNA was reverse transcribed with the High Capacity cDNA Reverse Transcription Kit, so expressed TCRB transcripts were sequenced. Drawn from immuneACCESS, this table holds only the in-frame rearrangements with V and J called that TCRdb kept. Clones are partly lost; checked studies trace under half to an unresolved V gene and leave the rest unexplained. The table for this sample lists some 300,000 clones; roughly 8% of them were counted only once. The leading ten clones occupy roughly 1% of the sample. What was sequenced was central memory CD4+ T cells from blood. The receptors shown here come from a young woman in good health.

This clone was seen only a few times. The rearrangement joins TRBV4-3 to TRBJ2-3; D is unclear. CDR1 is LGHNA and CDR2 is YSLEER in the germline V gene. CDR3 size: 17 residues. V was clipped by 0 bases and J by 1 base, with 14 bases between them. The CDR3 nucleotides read TGCGCCAGCAGCCAAGAAGGAAGCCGGTTCGGCACAGATACGCAGTATTTT. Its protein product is CASSQEGSRFGTDTQYF.

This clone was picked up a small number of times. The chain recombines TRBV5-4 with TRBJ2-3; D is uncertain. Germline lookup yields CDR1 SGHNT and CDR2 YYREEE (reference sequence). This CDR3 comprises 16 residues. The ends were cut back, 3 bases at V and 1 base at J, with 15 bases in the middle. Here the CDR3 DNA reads TGTGCCAGCAGCTCCCTTGGATCTGCTCGCACAGATACGCAGTATTTT. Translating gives CASSSLGSARTDTQYF.

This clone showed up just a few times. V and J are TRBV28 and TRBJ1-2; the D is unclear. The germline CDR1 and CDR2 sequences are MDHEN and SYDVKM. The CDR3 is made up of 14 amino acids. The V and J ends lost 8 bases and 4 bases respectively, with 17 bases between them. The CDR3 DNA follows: TGTGCCAGCGATCATGCGACACGGTCCTATGGCTACACCTTC. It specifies CASDHATRSYGYTF.

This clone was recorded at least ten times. The DNA for the CDR3 is TGTGCCAGCTCCGAATCCACCGAGTCTCAGCAGTTCTTC. Its translation is CASSESTESQQFF. The gene calls are TRBV18 and TRBJ2-1; D not certain. V was cut by 6 bases and J by 11 bases, with 17 bases left in between. The CDR3 spans 13 residues. The germline V gene has CDR1 KGHSH and CDR2 LQKENI.

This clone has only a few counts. CDR3 DNA: TGTGCCAGCGGCAAAAGGGGCACAGGGTGGCGTGGCTACACCTTC. This translates into CASGKRGTGWRGYTF. The J gene is TRBJ1-2, the V gene TRBV14, with D maybe TRBD1 (6 bases). Trimming pared 8 bases from V and 7 bases from J, leaving 23 bases between. CDR3 length equals 15 residues. Per germline, CDR1 SGHDN and CDR2 FVKESK.

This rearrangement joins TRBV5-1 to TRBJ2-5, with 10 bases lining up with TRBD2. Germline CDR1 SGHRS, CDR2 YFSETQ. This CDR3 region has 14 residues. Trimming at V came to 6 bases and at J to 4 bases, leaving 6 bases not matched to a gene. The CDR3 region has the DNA TGCGCCAGCAAGGCTAGCGGGGGACCAGAGACCCAGTACTTC. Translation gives CASKASGGPETQYF.

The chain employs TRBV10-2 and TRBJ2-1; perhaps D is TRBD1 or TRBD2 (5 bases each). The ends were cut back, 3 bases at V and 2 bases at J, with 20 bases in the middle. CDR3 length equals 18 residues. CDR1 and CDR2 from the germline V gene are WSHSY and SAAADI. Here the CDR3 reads CASSDPRGVISTYNEQFF. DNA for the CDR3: TGCGCCAGCAGTGACCCCCGGGGCGTCATCTCTACCTACAATGAGCAGTTCTTC.

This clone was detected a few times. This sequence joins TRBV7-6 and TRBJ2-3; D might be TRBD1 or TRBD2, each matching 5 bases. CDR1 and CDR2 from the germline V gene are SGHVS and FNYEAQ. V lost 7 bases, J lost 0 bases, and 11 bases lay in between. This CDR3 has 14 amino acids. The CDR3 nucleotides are TGTGCCAGCAAACGGGGCGCTAGCACAGATACGCAGTATTTT. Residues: CASKRGASTDTQYF.

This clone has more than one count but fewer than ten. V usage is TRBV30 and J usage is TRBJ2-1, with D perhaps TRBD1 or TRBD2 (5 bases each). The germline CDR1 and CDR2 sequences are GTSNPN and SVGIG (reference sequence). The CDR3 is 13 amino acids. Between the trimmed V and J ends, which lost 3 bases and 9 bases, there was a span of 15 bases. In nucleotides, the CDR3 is TGTGCCTGGAGCCGGGACCCAAAGGGTGAGCAGTTCTTC. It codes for CAWSRDPKGEQFF. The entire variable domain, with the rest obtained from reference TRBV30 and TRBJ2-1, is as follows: SQTIHQWPATLVQPVGSPLSLECTVEGTSNPNLYWYRQAAGRGLQLLFYSVGIGQISSEVPQNLSASRPQDRQFILSSKKLLLSDSGFYLCAWSRDPKGEQFFGPGTRLTVL.